A single sample is the source of the 31 T cell receptor beta chains below, sequenced in a study of CD8+ T cells in alopecia areata (dated by TCRdb to between 2018 and 2020). Libraries were constructed by the immunoSEQ multiplex PCR assay. RNA was extracted from all samples and reverse transcribed into cDNA, which served as template for TCR sequencing. The clones in this table, taken by TCRdb from immuneACCESS, are in-frame only. Not every clone is retained; where verified, under half of the shortfall comes from an unresolved V gene, and the cause of the rest is unknown. The sample table holds roughly 120,000 clones, of which roughly three fifths were seen once. Of the sample, about 3.4% is held by the ten largest clones. The intended sense of this specimen's time point label: 20 to 30 weeks on oral tofacitinib. The sample's treatment or condition label, in plain terms: oral pan-JAK inhibitor, 5-10 mg twice daily.

The input for sequencing was CD4+ T cells sorted from blood, taken at week 24, from a patient treated with tofacitinib. These receptor sequences come from a human donor with alopecia areata.

The chain recombines TRBV15 with TRBJ2-7; D might be TRBD2 (5 bases). V was clipped by 3 bases and J by 3 bases, with 9 bases between them. Germline loops: CDR1 LNHNV, CDR2 YYDKDF (reference sequence). CDR3 length: 13 residues. CDR3 in amino acids: CATSSGENYEQYF. DNA of the CDR3: TGTGCCACCAGCAGCGGGGAGAACTACGAGCAGTACTTC.

CDR3 loop: CASTPRDRGRNQPQHF. The CDR3 DNA reads as TGCGCCAGCACCCCCCGGGACAGGGGAAGGAATCAGCCCCAGCATTTT. The chain couples TRBV23-1 to TRBJ1-5; the match to TRBD1 covers 10 bases. TRBV23-1 is sorted into the ORF group, with uncertain function. V shed 7 bases, J shed 4 bases, and the junction held 10 bases outside the gene matches. The CDR3 totals 16 residues.

The rearrangement joins TRBV4-2 to TRBJ1-1; 7 positions agree with TRBD1. The CDR3 runs to 14 residues. Germline values: CDR1 LGHNA, CDR2 YNFKEQ. Trimming took 1 base from V and 1 from J; bases not matched to a gene: 0. The CDR3 region has the DNA TGTGCCAGCAGCCAAGGACAGGGGAACACTGAAGCTTTCTTT. It specifies CASSQGQGNTEAFF.

This clone was counted once. The gene calls are TRBV14 and TRBJ2-7, with 7 bases identical to TRBD2. With 4 bases clipped from V and 3 bases from J, the junction kept 3 bases outside the gene matches. Germline values: CDR1 SGHDN, CDR2 FVKESK. The CDR3 has 13 residues. CDR3 coding DNA: TGTGCCAGCAGCCCTGGGGGGGTCTACGAGCAGTACTTC. The encoded protein is CASSPGGVYEQYF.

This clone was recorded only once. This chain links TRBV9 with TRBJ2-5; TRBD2 agrees at 11 bases. The junction had 7 bases not matched to a gene; V was cut back by 4 bases and J by 5 bases. The CDR3 covers 15 residues. Per germline, CDR1 SGDLS and CDR2 YYNGEE. CDR3: CASSFSGGDAETQYF. CDR3 DNA: TGTGCCAGCAGCTTTAGCGGGGGGGACGCGGAGACCCAGTACTTC.

This sequence joins TRBV30 and TRBJ1-2; no clear D gene. The V end lost 0 bases, the J end lost 0 bases, and 11 bases lay between the germline ends. Germline CDR1 reads GTSNPN; CDR2 reads SVGIG (reference sequence). This CDR3 is built from 15 residues. The CDR3 sequence: CAWSVLRKTNYGYTF. In nucleotides, the CDR3 is TGTGCCTGGAGTGTACTCAGAAAAACTAACTATGGCTACACCTTC.

The chain is built from TRBV7-3 and TRBJ1-2; D is ambiguous. CDR1 is SGHTA and CDR2 is FQGTGA in the germline V gene. Trimming pared 5 bases from V and 2 bases from J, leaving 15 bases between. The CDR3 is 15 amino acids. The CDR3 sequence: CASSIRSDGNYGYTF. For the CDR3, the DNA is TGTGCCAGCAGCATACGATCGGACGGAAACTATGGCTACACCTTC.

The rearrangement links TRBV2 to TRBJ1-1, with D hard to call. The V gene's germline CDR1 is SNHLY and CDR2 FYNNEI. This CDR3 spans 8 amino acids. V was clipped by 6 bases and J by 13 bases, with 6 bases between them. The CDR3 region has the DNA TGTGCCAGCAGCAAGGGTTTCTTT. Its translation is CASSKGFF.

The V call is TRBV7-9, the J call TRBJ2-2; D not certain. The CDR3 length is 11 residues. Per germline, CDR1 SEHNR and CDR2 FQNEAQ (reference sequence). Trimming took off 2 bases at V and 6 bases at J, with 1 base between the two ends. The CDR3: CASSLPGELFF. CDR3 in DNA: TGTGCCAGCAGCTTACCCGGGGAGCTGTTTTTT.

V gene TRBV9 combines with J gene TRBJ2-1; D is perhaps TRBD1 (6 bases). CDR3 size: 13 residues. Germline V gives CDR1 SGDLS, CDR2 YYNGEE. The V end lost 2 bases, the J end lost 6 bases, and 9 bases lay between the germline ends. The CDR3 here is CASSVSTGNEQFF. The CDR3 coding sequence is TGTGCCAGCAGCGTTTCGACAGGCAATGAGCAGTTCTTC.

In this sample, this clone turned up a few times. CDR3 protein: CASSPGGNEKLFF. The CDR3 coding sequence is TGTGCCAGCAGTCCAGGGGGTAATGAAAAACTGTTTTTT. V gene TRBV2 combines with J gene TRBJ1-4; TRBD1 aligns across 7 bases. V lost 5 bases to trimming and J lost 4 bases; unmatched junction nucleotides: 1. Germline assignment: CDR1 SNHLY and CDR2 FYNNEI. The CDR3 is 13 amino acids.

This clone was recorded many times. The V call is TRBV10-3, the J call TRBJ1-4; a weak D match, TRBD1 (5 bases). Germline V gene lookup returns CDR1 ENHRY and CDR2 SYGVKD. The CDR3 is made up of 14 amino acids. Trimming took off 6 bases at V and 0 bases at J, with 8 bases between the two ends. This CDR3 reads CAISDSATNEKLFF. CDR3 sequence (DNA): TGTGCCATCAGCGACAGTGCAACTAATGAAAAACTGTTTTTT.

The genes are TRBV28 and TRBJ1-1; tentative D call: TRBD1 (6 bases). Germline V CDR1 and CDR2: MDHEN, SYDVKM. Trimming stripped 3 bases from V and 8 bases from J, with 10 bases between. CDR3 size: 12 residues. CDR3 sequence: CASSFITGEAFF. The CDR3 DNA sequence: TGTGCCAGCAGTTTCATTACAGGGGAAGCTTTCTTT. Drawing the rest from reference TRBV28 and TRBJ1-1, the complete variable domain is DVKVTQSSRYLVKRTGEKVFLECVQDMDHENMFWYRQDPGLGLRLIYFSYDVKMKEKGDIPEGYSVSREKKERFSLILESASTNQTSMYLCASSFITGEAFFGQGTRLTVV.

This clone was recorded a few times. The chain links TRBV5-1 to TRBJ2-1; the D call may be TRBD1 or TRBD2 (5 bases each). In germline, CDR1 is SGHRS, CDR2 YFSETQ. V was cut by 4 bases and J by 7 bases, with 21 bases left in between. The CDR3 extends over 16 amino acids. The CDR3 DNA reads as TGCGCCAGCAGCCATCTTTTGGGGACCCTAGAGAATGAGCAGTTCTTC. Translating gives CASSHLLGTLENEQFF.

The chain is built from TRBV4-3 and TRBJ1-1; D unresolved. The CDR3 consists of 13 residues. The V and J ends lost 4 bases and 2 bases respectively, with 8 bases between them. Germline V gives CDR1 LGHNA, CDR2 YSLEER. The CDR3 loop reads CASSRLHNTEAFF. DNA for the CDR3: TGCGCCAGCAGCCGACTACACAACACTGAAGCTTTCTTT.

The chain couples TRBV4-3 to TRBJ2-1; tentatively, D is TRBD1 or TRBD2 (7 bases each). Germline loops: CDR1 LGHNA, CDR2 YSLEER. CDR3 length: 15 amino acids. The V end lost 6 bases, the J end lost 7 bases, and 19 bases lay between the germline ends. The CDR3 bases are TGCGCCAGCAGTTCGACTAGCAGGGGGAGGAATGAGCAGTTCTTC. This sequence encodes CASSSTSRGRNEQFF.

The rearrangement joins TRBV2 to TRBJ1-6; D call uncertain. Germline lookup yields CDR1 SNHLY and CDR2 FYNNEI. The CDR3 contains 12 residues. The ends were cut back, 3 bases at V and 5 bases at J, with 2 bases in the middle. This CDR3 is CASSDHNSPLHF. CDR3 sequence (DNA): TGTGCCAGCAGTGACCATAATTCACCCCTCCACTTT. The variable domain in full, completed from reference TRBV2 and TRBJ1-6, reads EPEVTQTPSHQVTQMGQEVILRCVPISNHLYFYWYRQILGQKVEFLVSFYNNEISEKSEIFDDQFSVERPDGSNFTLKIRSTKLEDSAMYFCASSDHNSPLHFGNGTRLTVT.

This sequence joins TRBV30 and TRBJ1-5, with D unclear. Trimming took off 2 bases at V and 4 bases at J, with 9 bases between the two ends. The CDR3 loop spans 13 amino acids. Germline V CDR1 and CDR2: GTSNPN, SVGIG (reference sequence). CDR3 DNA sequence: TGTGCCTGGAGTCGACGGCAGAATCAGCCCCAGCATTTT. Translated: CAWSRRQNQPQHF.

The table lists this clone with a few counts. The V call is TRBV30, the J call TRBJ2-5; 7 nucleotides match TRBD1. CDR1 and CDR2 (germline): GTSNPN, SVGIG (reference sequence). The CDR3 length is 14 residues. Germline trimming cut 3 bases from V and 0 bases from J; bases unmatched to any gene: 4. The CDR3 bases are TGTGCCTGGAGCAAGGGGACAGACCAAGAGACCCAGTACTTC. Translating it yields CAWSKGTDQETQYF. Full variable domain (missing parts from reference TRBV30 and TRBJ2-5): SQTIHQWPATLVQPVGSPLSLECTVEGTSNPNLYWYRQAAGRGLQLLFYSVGIGQISSEVPQNLSASRPQDRQFILSSKKLLLSDSGFYLCAWSKGTDQETQYFGPGTRLLVL.

This clone has more than one count but fewer than ten. The chain links TRBV7-2 to TRBJ2-3; unclear D gene. V was shortened by 2 bases and J by 4 bases, with 13 bases between the two germline ends. Germline-derived CDR1 and CDR2 are SGHTA and FQGNSA. The CDR3 totals 15 residues. The CDR3 here is CASSLTGSSSDTQYF. DNA for the CDR3: TGTGCCAGCAGCTTAACGGGCAGCAGCTCAGATACGCAGTATTTT.

This clone was seen once. The chain links TRBV10-3 to TRBJ2-5; no definite D call. This CDR3 has 13 amino acids. V was cut by 4 bases and J by 5 bases, with 11 bases left in between. CDR1 is ENHRY, CDR2 SYGVKD, per germline. The CDR3 nucleotides read TGTGCCATCAGTGTCAGGTTTGATGAGACCCAGTACTTC. It encodes CAISVRFDETQYF.

CDR3: CASSFALAGGPPDTQYF. The CDR3 DNA reads TGCGCCAGCAGCTTCGCCCTAGCGGGGGGCCCTCCAGATACGCAGTATTTT. This chain connects TRBV5-1 to TRBJ2-3; 11 bases fit TRBD2. CDR1 and CDR2 (germline): SGHRS, YFSETQ. V dropped 2 bases and J dropped 4; count of bases not matched to a gene: 9. The CDR3 length is 17 residues.

As DNA, the CDR3 is TGCGCCAGCCAGGAGAGGGAGACCCAGTACTTC. Amino acid sequence: CASQERETQYF. This rearrangement joins TRBV5-1 to TRBJ2-5; D is unresolved. The CDR3 totals 11 residues. The ends were cut back, 7 bases at V and 5 bases at J, with 9 bases in the middle. Germline loops: CDR1 SGHRS, CDR2 YFSETQ.

This clone has more than one count but fewer than ten. This rearrangement joins TRBV7-2 to TRBJ2-7, with D perhaps matching TRBD1 or TRBD2 (5 bases each). V was pared by 6 bases and J by 0 bases, with 9 bases between. Germline-derived CDR1 and CDR2 are SGHTA and FQGNSA. The CDR3 is 13 amino acids. CDR3 DNA: TGTGCCAGCAGGGGGGTTGGCTCCTACGAGCAGTACTTC. Encoded protein: CASRGVGSYEQYF.

This rearrangement joins TRBV30 to TRBJ2-1; D is possibly TRBD2 (6 bases). Trimming left V 3 bases short and J 7 bases short, with 13 bases between. This CDR3 is built from 13 residues. CDR1 is GTSNPN and CDR2 is SVGIG in the germline V gene (reference sequence). CDR3 nucleotide sequence: TGTGCCTGGAGACCCTACCTAGCGAATGAGCAGTTCTTC. Residues: CAWRPYLANEQFF.

The J gene is TRBJ2-5, the V gene TRBV2; TRBD1 matches at 7 bases. Per the germline V gene, CDR1 is SNHLY and CDR2 is FYNNEI. V was pared by 6 bases and J by 7 bases, with 14 bases of the junction left unmatched. CDR3 length: 15 residues. The CDR3 reads CASSSSTGKGLTQYF. As DNA, the CDR3 is TGTGCCAGCAGCTCGTCGACAGGGAAAGGACTGACCCAGTACTTC. Complete variable domain (other parts from reference TRBV2 and TRBJ2-5): EPEVTQTPSHQVTQMGQEVILRCVPISNHLYFYWYRQILGQKVEFLVSFYNNEISEKSEIFDDQFSVERPDGSNFTLKIRSTKLEDSAMYFCASSSSTGKGLTQYFGPGTRLLVL.

The rearrangement uses TRBV19 and TRBJ2-5; maybe TRBD1 (6 bases). V was trimmed by 3 bases and J by 0 bases, leaving 17 bases between them. Per germline, CDR1 LNHDA and CDR2 SQIVND (reference sequence). The CDR3 is 17 amino acids. The CDR3 here is CASSILGQSGYQETQYF. The CDR3 DNA is TGTGCCAGTAGTATCCTCGGACAGTCCGGGTACCAAGAGACCCAGTACTTC.

The CDR3 loop reads CASRTSGTYEQYF. The CDR3 DNA reads as TGCGCCAGCAGAACTAGCGGGACATACGAGCAGTACTTC. The gene calls are TRBV10-2 and TRBJ2-7, with 10 nucleotides matching TRBD2. CDR3 size: 13 residues. Germline assignment: CDR1 WSHSY and CDR2 SAAADI. The ends lost 6 bases at V and 4 bases at J; junction bases unmatched: 3.

J is TRBJ2-4 and V is TRBV2; D is unclear. The CDR3 extends over 17 amino acids. The ends were cut back, 6 bases at V and 0 bases at J, with 18 bases in the middle. Germline V lookup: CDR1 SNHLY, CDR2 FYNNEI. This CDR3 reads CASSEKDGFLAKNIQYF. CDR3 DNA sequence: TGTGCCAGCAGCGAGAAAGACGGATTTCTAGCCAAAAACATTCAGTACTTC.

This clone was counted between two and nine times. The genes are TRBV7-2 and TRBJ1-6; 9 nucleotides align to TRBD1. CDR3 length: 15 amino acids. The germline CDR1 and CDR2 sequences are SGHTA and FQGNSA. The ends lost 3 bases at V and 7 bases at J; junction bases unmatched: 4. DNA of the CDR3: TGTGCCAGCAGCTTCGGGACAGGGTACAATTCACCCCTCCACTTT. It translates to CASSFGTGYNSPLHF.

In its sample, this clone was seen a few times. The V and J genes are TRBV19 and TRBJ2-3, with 11 nucleotides matching TRBD1. The trim removed 8 bases at V and 5 bases at J, leaving 6 bases unmatched. This CDR3 has 14 amino acids. Germline V gene data show CDR1 as LNHDA and CDR2 as SQIVND (reference sequence). This chain's CDR3 is CASGQGASRDTQYF. In DNA form, the CDR3 reads TGTGCCAGTGGACAGGGGGCTTCGAGAGATACGCAGTATTTT.